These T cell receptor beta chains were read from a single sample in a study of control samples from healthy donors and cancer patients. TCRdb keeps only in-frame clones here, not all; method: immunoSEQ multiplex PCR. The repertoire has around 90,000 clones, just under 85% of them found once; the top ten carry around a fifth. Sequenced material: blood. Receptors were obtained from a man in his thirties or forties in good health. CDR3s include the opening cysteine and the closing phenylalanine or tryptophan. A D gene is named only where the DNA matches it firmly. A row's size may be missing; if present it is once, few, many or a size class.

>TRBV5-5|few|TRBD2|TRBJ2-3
CASSSTTSGGVGTDTQYF
TGTGCCAGCAGCTCGACCACTAGCGGGGGGGTAGGGACAGATACGCAGTATTTT
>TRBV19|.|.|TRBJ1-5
CASSPKPGWDGGNQPQHF
TGTGCCAGTAGTCCTAAACCGGGGTGGGACGGAGGCAATCAGCCCCAGCATTTT
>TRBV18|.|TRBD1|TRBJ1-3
CASSPQTGSGNTIYF
TGTGCCAGCTCCCCGCAGACAGGGTCTGGAAACACCATATATTTT
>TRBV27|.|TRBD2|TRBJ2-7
CASSLLAASYEQYF
TGTGCCAGCAGTCTGCTAGCGGCCTCCTACGAGCAGTACTTC
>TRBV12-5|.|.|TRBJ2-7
CASGLVRRGSYEQYF
TGTGCTAGTGGTTTGGTAAGGCGGGGAAGCTACGAGCAGTACTTC
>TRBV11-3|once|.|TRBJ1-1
CASSFSAGSTEAFF
TGTGCCAGCAGCTTTTCCGCGGGGAGCACTGAAGCTTTCTTT
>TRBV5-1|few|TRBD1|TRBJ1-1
CASSLDTGGWDTEAFF
TGCGCCAGCAGCTTGGATACAGGGGGATGGGACACTGAAGCTTTCTTT
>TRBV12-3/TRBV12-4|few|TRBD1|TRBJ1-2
CASSSRQGPTF
TGTGCCAGCAGTTCAAGACAGGGTCCCACCTTC
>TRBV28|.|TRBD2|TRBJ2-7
CASRGGDVSSYEQYF
TGTGCCAGCAGGGGGGGGGACGTCAGCTCCTACGAGCAGTACTTC
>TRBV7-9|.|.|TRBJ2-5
CASSPLTVEETQYF
TGTGCCAGCAGCCCCCTGACAGTTGAAGAGACCCAGTACTTC
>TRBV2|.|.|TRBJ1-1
CATSHEADTEAFF
TGTGCCACCTCCCACGAGGCGGACACTGAAGCTTTCTTT
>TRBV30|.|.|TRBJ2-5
CAWSGGVQETQYF
TGTGCCTGGAGTGGGGGGGTCCAAGAGACCCAGTACTTC
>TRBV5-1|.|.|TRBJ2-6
CASSFDNSISGANVLTF
TGCGCCAGCAGCTTTGACAACTCCATCTCTGGGGCCAACGTCCTGACTTTC
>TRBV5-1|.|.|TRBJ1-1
CASSTGRRGAEAFF
TGCGCCAGCAGTACGGGACGGAGGGGGGCTGAAGCTTTCTTT
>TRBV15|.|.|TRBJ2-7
CATSREGGSYEQYF
TGTGCCACCAGCAGAGAGGGCGGATCGTACGAGCAGTACTTC
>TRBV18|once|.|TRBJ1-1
CASSPPLGATEAFF
TGTGCCAGCTCACCGCCTCTGGGGGCGACGGAAGCTTTCTTT
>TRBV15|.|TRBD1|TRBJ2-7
CATSRRTGTGGNEQYF
TGTGCCACCAGCAGACGGACCGGGACAGGGGGCAACGAGCAGTACTTC
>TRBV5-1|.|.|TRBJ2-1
CASSWDSEQFF
TGCGCCAGCAGCTGGGACTCAGAGCAGTTCTTC
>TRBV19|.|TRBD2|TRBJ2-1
CASSLRGVIYNEQFF
TGTGCCAGTAGTCTTCGGGGGGTTATCTACAATGAGCAGTTCTTC
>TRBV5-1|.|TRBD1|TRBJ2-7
CASSETGVEGQYF
TGCGCCAGCAGCGAGACAGGGGTTGAAGGGCAGTACTTC
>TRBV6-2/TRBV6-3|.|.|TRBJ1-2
CASSYSGDYGYTF
TGTGCCAGCAGTTACTCGGGGGACTATGGCTACACCTTC
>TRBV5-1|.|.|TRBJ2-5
CASSGSGTETQYF
TGCGCCAGCAGCGGTTCAGGGACAGAGACCCAGTACTTC
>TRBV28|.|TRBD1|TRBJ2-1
CASSLRGLQGLERYNEQFF
TGTGCCAGCAGTTTAAGGGGCCTACAGGGGCTAGAACGCTACAATGAGCAGTTCTTC
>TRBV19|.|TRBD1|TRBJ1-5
CASSIKDRGHQPQHF
TGTGCCAGTAGTATCAAGGACAGGGGCCATCAGCCCCAGCATTTT
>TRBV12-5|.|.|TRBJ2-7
CASGLAPGLSSYEQYF
TGTGCTAGTGGTTTGGCTCCGGGCCTATCCTCCTACGAGCAGTACTTC
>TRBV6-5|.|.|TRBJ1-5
CASTLSWEQPQHF
TGTGCCAGCACCTTATCTTGGGAACAGCCCCAGCATTTT
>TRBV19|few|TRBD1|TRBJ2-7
CASSIEGTGLYEQYF
TGTGCCAGTAGTATAGAAGGGACAGGGCTCTACGAGCAGTACTTC
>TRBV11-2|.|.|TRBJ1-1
CASSSTRQVTRAFF
TGTGCCAGCAGCTCAACTCGACAGGTTACGAGGGCTTTCTTT
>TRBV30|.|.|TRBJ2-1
CAWSVQNEQFF
TGTGCCTGGAGTGTACAAAATGAGCAGTTCTTC
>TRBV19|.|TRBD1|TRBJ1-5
CASSGGQFVGNQPQHF
TGTGCCAGTAGTGGGGGACAGTTTGTTGGCAATCAGCCCCAGCATTTT
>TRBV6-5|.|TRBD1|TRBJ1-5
CASVGTAHQPQHF
TGTGCCAGCGTCGGGACAGCCCATCAGCCCCAGCATTTT
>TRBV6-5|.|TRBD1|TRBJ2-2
CASRRDRRTGELFF
TGTGCCAGCAGGCGGGACAGGCGGACCGGGGAGCTGTTTTTT
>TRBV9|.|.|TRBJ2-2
CASSVGGGATTGELFF
TGTGCCAGCAGCGTAGGAGGAGGGGCGACCACCGGGGAGCTGTTTTTT
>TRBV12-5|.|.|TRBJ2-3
CASGLVRSMGLSTDTQYF
TGTGCTAGTGGTTTGGTACGTAGCATGGGCCTAAGCACAGATACGCAGTATTTT
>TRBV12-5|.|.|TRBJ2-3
CASGPPIVTDTQYF
TGTGCTAGTGGTCCACCGATAGTTACAGATACGCAGTATTTT
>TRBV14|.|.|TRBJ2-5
CASSQGGAYQETQYF
TGTGCCAGCAGCCAAGGTGGGGCGTACCAAGAGACCCAGTACTTC
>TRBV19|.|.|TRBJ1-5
CASRGAGFGNQPQHF
TGTGCCAGTAGGGGGGCGGGGTTCGGCAATCAGCCCCAGCATTTT
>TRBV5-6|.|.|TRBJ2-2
CASSRRGRGRTGELFF
TGTGCCAGCAGCCGGAGGGGCCGGGGCCGAACCGGGGAGCTGTTTTTT
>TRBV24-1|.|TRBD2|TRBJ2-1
CATSDAGGGNEQFF
TGTGCCACCAGTGACGCCGGCGGGGGCAATGAGCAGTTCTTC
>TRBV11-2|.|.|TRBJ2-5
CASSLWGKETQYF
TGTGCCAGCAGCTTATGGGGGAAGGAGACCCAGTACTTC
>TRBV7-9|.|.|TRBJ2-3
CASSSHRTDTDTQYF
TGTGCCAGCAGCTCCCACCGGACTGACACAGATACGCAGTATTTT
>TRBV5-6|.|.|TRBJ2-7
CASSLGGRNEQYF
TGTGCCAGCAGCTTGGGAGGACGGAACGAGCAGTACTTC
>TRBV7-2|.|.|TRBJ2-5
CASSSGTSQETQYF
TGTGCCAGCAGCTCCGGGACTTCCCAAGAGACCCAGTACTTC
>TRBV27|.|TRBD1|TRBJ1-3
CASRSGGPGNTIYF
TGTGCCAGCAGATCAGGGGGCCCTGGAAACACCATATATTTT
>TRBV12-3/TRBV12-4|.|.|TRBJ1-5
CASSRRAGQPQHF
TGTGCCAGCAGCCGCAGGGCAGGCCAGCCCCAGCATTTT
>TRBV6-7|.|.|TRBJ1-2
CASSSGTRYGYTF
TGTGCCAGCAGTTCCGGGACCCGCTATGGCTACACCTTC
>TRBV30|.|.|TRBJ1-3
CAWADWDRSGNTIYF
TGTGCCTGGGCGGACTGGGACCGCTCTGGAAACACCATATATTTT
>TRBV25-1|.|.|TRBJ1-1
CASNPKGGGTEAFF
TGTGCCAGCAATCCCAAGGGGGGGGGAACTGAAGCTTTCTTT
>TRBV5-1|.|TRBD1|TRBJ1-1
CASSSGLRQGTEAFF
TGCGCCAGCAGCTCGGGGCTAAGACAGGGCACTGAAGCTTTCTTT